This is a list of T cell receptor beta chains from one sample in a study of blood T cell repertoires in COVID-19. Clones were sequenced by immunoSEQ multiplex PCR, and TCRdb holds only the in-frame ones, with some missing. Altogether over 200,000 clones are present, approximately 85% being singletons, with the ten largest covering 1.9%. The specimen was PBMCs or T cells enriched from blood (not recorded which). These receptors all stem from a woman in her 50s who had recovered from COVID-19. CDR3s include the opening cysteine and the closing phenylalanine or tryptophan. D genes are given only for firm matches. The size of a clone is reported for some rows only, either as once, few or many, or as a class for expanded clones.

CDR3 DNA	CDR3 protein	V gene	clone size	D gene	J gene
TGTGCCAGCAGTTTGGGTCTAGCGGACTACAATGAGCAGTTCTTC	CASSLGLADYNEQFF	TRBV28	-	TRBD2	TRBJ2-1
TGTGCCACCAGCAGAGATACTCTTTGGAACATTCAGTACTTC	CATSRDTLWNIQYF	TRBV15	once	-	TRBJ2-4
TGTGCCAGCAGCGTAGGCTCAATAGCTGCTAGCTCTGGGGCCAACGTCCTGACTTTC	CASSVGSIAASSGANVLTF	TRBV9	-	-	TRBJ2-6
TGTGCCAGCAGTTTTTCCAGGGGTTATAATTCACCCCTCCACTTT	CASSFSRGYNSPLHF	TRBV2	-	-	TRBJ1-6
TGCGCCAGCTCCTACGAGAAGGGGGGGAAGACCCAGTACTTC	CASSYEKGGKTQYF	TRBV5-1	-	-	TRBJ2-5
TGTGCCAGCAGCCGCGGGGACCTCTCTGGAAACACCATATATTTT	CASSRGDLSGNTIYF	TRBV16	-	-	TRBJ1-3
TGTGCCAGCAGTTATGAGGATCCGAGCTCCTACGAGCAGTACTTC	CASSYEDPSSYEQYF	TRBV28	few	-	TRBJ2-7
TGTGCCGGCGGGGGGAACTATAATTCACCCCTCCACTTT	CAGGGNYNSPLHF	TRBV28	once	-	TRBJ1-6
TGTGCCTGGAGTTATGGCAGCTATAATTCACCCCTCCACTTT	CAWSYGSYNSPLHF	TRBV30	-	-	TRBJ1-6
TGTGCCAGCAGCCATCATCTGCGAGCGGGAGGGCCAGACGAGCAGTACTTC	CASSHHLRAGGPDEQYF	TRBV3-1/TRBV3-2	-	TRBD2	TRBJ2-7
TGTGCCAGCAGTCTTGGGACAGCAGGGACACCCCTCCACTTT	CASSLGTAGTPLHF	TRBV6-5	-	TRBD1	TRBJ1-6
TGCGCCAGCAGCCCCGGGGGGGCTGGAAATTCACCCCTCCACTTT	CASSPGGAGNSPLHF	TRBV10-1	-	-	TRBJ1-6
TGTGCCAGCAGTTACACAGGGCGTGAAAAACTGTTTTTT	CASSYTGREKLFF	TRBV6-5	few	-	TRBJ1-4
TGCGCCAGCAGCTTTAATTCCCCGGGGGCCAACGTCCTGACTTTC	CASSFNSPGANVLTF	TRBV5-1	-	-	TRBJ2-6
TGTGCCAGCAGTTTAGGAGCGGCTGAAGCTTTCTTT	CASSLGAAEAFF	TRBV12-3/TRBV12-4	-	-	TRBJ1-1
TGTGCCAGTAGTAAGCCAGGGGGTGGATATGGCTACACCTTC	CASSKPGGGYGYTF	TRBV19	-	TRBD1	TRBJ1-2